In its sample, the clone carrying this T cell receptor beta chain was seen many times. This entry belongs to a study of T cells after yellow fever vaccination. This CDR3 is built from 15 residues. V dropped 2 bases and J dropped 2 bases, with 12 bases sitting between them. Germline assignment: CDR1 SGHRS and CDR2 YFSETQ. Each CDR3 protein gets one entry after TCRdb re-called the 5' RACE reads with MiXCR. This sample has approximately 600,000 distinct CDR3 sequences, with roughly an eighth found just once. The source of this sequence is a man aged 30-40 years who received the YFV17D yellow fever vaccine. V gene TRBV5-1 combines with J gene TRBJ2-3; possibly TRBD1 for D (6 bases). The sequencing here drew on PBMCs, taken on the day of the yellow fever booster vaccination. The CDR3 protein is CASSLTGSDTDTQYF. DNA of the CDR3: TGCGCCAGCAGCTTAACAGGGTCGGACACAGATACGCAGTATTTT. The whole variable domain, remainder taken from reference TRBV5-1 and TRBJ2-3, is KAGVTQTPRYLIKTRGQQVTLSCSPISGHRSVSWYQQTPGQGLQFLFEYFSETQRNKGNFPGRFSGRQFSNSRSEMNVSTLELGDSALYLCASSLTGSDTDTQYFGPGTRLTVL.